This TCR beta chain was captured by sequencing in a study of T cell responses to AZD1222 COVID-19 vaccine. Looking at the study overall: Timing groups of about 4 and about 12 weeks for second doses were pooled.

To note about this clone: Its antigen is undetermined.

Points from the study as a whole: Donor demographics were predominantly white British with a female majority; clonal diversity may be underestimated.

The CDR3 covers 15 residues. Germline assignment: CDR1 MNHEY and CDR2 SVGAGI. The V end lost 3 bases, the J end lost 5 bases, and 15 bases lay between the germline ends. This table comes from immunoSEQ multiplex PCR, and its TCRdb copy is limited to in-frame clones, with some not included. The top ten clones hold 8.5% to 10% of a sample with roughly 120,000 clones, approximately 84% of them seen once. Sample: peripheral blood, taken on day 0 of AZD1222 vaccination. The V gene is TRBV6-5, the J gene TRBJ2-3, with D tentatively TRBD1 (5 bases). This sequence originates from an adult in good health. CDR3 residues: CASSYRAREGDTQYF. The DNA of the CDR3 is TGTGCCAGCAGTTATCGGGCCAGGGAAGGAGATACGCAGTATTTT.